These 5 T cell receptor beta chains originate from one sample sequenced in a study of identical twins. A single record per CDR3 protein comes from TCRdb applying MiXCR to the 5' RACE reads. The data contain roughly 750,000 distinct CDR3 sequences, around 20% of them singletons. This sample also belongs to another study, concerning T cells expressing NK-cell markers.

Sequencing input: PBMCs. The receptors come from a young woman in good health.

This clonotype showed up just a few times. This sequence joins TRBV9 and TRBJ2-7; D call uncertain. V was trimmed by 0 bases and J by 5 bases, leaving 6 bases between them. This CDR3 is 12 amino acids long. Germline CDR1 SGDLS, CDR2 YYNGEE. CDR3 region: CASSVDQNEQYF. As DNA, the CDR3 is TGTGCCAGCAGCGTAGATCAAAACGAGCAGTACTTC.

CDR3 sequence reads: CASSVLGRLKADTQYF. CDR3 DNA: TGTGCCAGCAGTGTACTAGGTCGTTTGAAGGCAGATACGCAGTATTTT. The V gene is TRBV12-3 or TRBV12-4, the J gene TRBJ2-3; possibly TRBD2 for D (5 bases). The CDR3 contains 16 residues. V was clipped by 5 bases and J by 4 bases, with 19 bases between them.

This chain connects TRBV20-1 to TRBJ2-1, with 7 bases aligning to TRBD2. Germline loops: CDR1 DFQATT, CDR2 SNEGSKA (reference sequence). CDR3 size: 14 residues. Losses at the gene ends were 4 bases for V and 0 bases for J; bases not matched to a gene: 3. The CDR3 reads CSATSGASYNEQFF. In DNA form, the CDR3 reads TGCAGTGCTACGAGCGGGGCCTCCTACAATGAGCAGTTCTTC.

The rearrangement uses TRBV9 and TRBJ1-1; D unresolved. The V end lost 0 bases, the J end lost 1 base, and 10 bases lay between the germline ends. This CDR3 comprises 15 residues. Germline CDR1 reads SGDLS; CDR2 reads YYNGEE. The DNA of the CDR3 is TGTGCCAGCAGCGTAGATGGGGTAGGGAACACTGAAGCTTTCTTT. It codes for CASSVDGVGNTEAFF.

The chain links TRBV20-1 to TRBJ2-1, with TRBD2 matching 8 bases. After removal of 0 bases from V and 6 bases from J, the junction contained 10 bases not matched to a gene. Germline CDR1 and CDR2: DFQATT and SNEGSKA (reference sequence). The length of the CDR3 is 16 residues. Here the CDR3 DNA reads TGCAGTGCTAGAGACACACGACGAACTAGCGGCAATGAGCAGTTCTTC. Protein sequence: CSARDTRRTSGNEQFF.